This passage covers 21 T cell receptor beta chains from one sample sequenced in a study of T-cell memory formation after mild COVID-19. Using its own MiXCR run on the 5' RACE reads, TCRdb lists one record per CDR3 protein. This table holds 300,000 to 400,000 distinct CDR3 sequences, under 25% found once. The sample comprised PBMCs or a T cell subset sorted from them (not recorded which). These receptors originate from an adult woman who had mild COVID-19 (a few samples of this study predate the infection). Cell type and time point are not known.

The CDR3 region is CASRPERSNGTSPDTQYF. The CDR3, as DNA: TGTGCCAGCAGACCCGAACGCAGTAACGGGACATCCCCAGATACGCAGTATTTT. The chain has TRBV6-2 or TRBV6-3 and TRBJ2-3, with D perhaps matching TRBD1 (6 bases). CDR1 is MNHEY, CDR2 SVGEGT, per germline. There are 18 residues in the CDR3. Deletions cut 6 bases from V and 4 bases from J, with 26 bases between.

This clonotype is a singleton in its sample. The chain carries TRBV10-3 and TRBJ2-3, with D possibly matching TRBD2 (7 bases). The V end was cut by 10 bases, the J end by 0 bases, with 14 bases between. The CDR3 has 14 amino acids. From germline, CDR1 is ENHRY and CDR2 SYGVKD. This chain's CDR3 is CATVRGGSTDTQYF. DNA for the CDR3: TGTGCCACTGTGAGGGGGGGCAGCACAGATACGCAGTATTTT.

This sequence joins TRBV27 and TRBJ2-2; the match to TRBD2 covers 9 bases. Germline CDR1 MNHEY, CDR2 SMNVEV (reference sequence). Unmatched junction bases numbered 5, after V lost 3 bases and J lost 6 bases. CDR3 length: 15 residues. The CDR3 here is CASSLSAGGPGELFF. The CDR3 nucleotides are TGTGCCAGCAGTTTGTCGGCGGGGGGGCCCGGGGAGCTGTTTTTT.

This clonotype has more than one count but fewer than ten. The chain joins TRBV24-1 to TRBJ1-1; tentatively, D is TRBD1 (6 bases). The CDR3 length is 16 residues. Trimming took 4 bases from V and 3 from J, leaving 17 bases between them. Germline-derived CDR1 and CDR2 are KGHDR and SFDVKD. In nucleotides, the CDR3 is TGTGCCACCAGTGACGGCGCGAAGGGGGTAGACACTGAAGCTTTCTTT. This encodes CATSDGAKGVDTEAFF.

This clonotype was seen only a few times. Given a much more abundant clone one base away, this may be a read error. This chain connects TRBV27 to TRBJ2-7, with D hard to call. Trimming pared 2 bases from V and 4 bases from J, leaving 3 bases between. CDR3 length: 11 amino acids. Germline assignment: CDR1 MNHEY and CDR2 SMNVEV (reference sequence). The CDR3 DNA is TGTGCCAGCAGTTTAAAGTACGAGCAGTACTTC. Amino acids: CASSLKYEQYF.

The genes are TRBV7-2 and TRBJ2-5; D may be TRBD1 or TRBD2 (5 bases each). The CDR3 has 15 residues. CDR1 and CDR2 from the germline V gene are SGHTA and FQGNSA. V lost 4 bases, J lost 2 bases, and 14 bases lay in between. CDR3 bases: TGTGCCAGCAGCTCGGCTGGGGGACCTCAAGAGACCCAGTACTTC. It is translated as CASSSAGGPQETQYF.

This clonotype was detected a few times. A junction end diverges from the germline sequence, so it may reflect a read error. This chain connects TRBV15 to TRBJ2-1; D remains ambiguous. The CDR3 consists of 13 residues. CDR1 and CDR2 (germline): LNHNV, YYDKDF (reference sequence). In nucleotides, the CDR3 is TGTGCCATAAACGGACGTAGGCGCCAGGAGCGGTTCTTC. Translated: CAINGRRRQERFF. The variable domain in full, with the rest retrieved from reference TRBV15 and TRBJ2-1, is DAMVIQNPRYQVTQFGKPVTLSCSQTLNHNVMYWYQQKSSQAPKLLFHYYDKDFNNEADTPDNFQSRRPNTSFCFLDIRSPGLGDTAMYLCAINGRRRQERFFGPGTRLTVL.

The chain uses TRBV3-1 and TRBJ2-2; D unresolved. The germline V gene encodes CDR1 LGHDT and CDR2 YNNKEL (reference sequence). The CDR3 extends over 13 amino acids. The V and J ends lost 1 base and 5 bases respectively, with 5 bases between them. The CDR3 sequence: CASSQVMTGELFF. The CDR3 coding sequence is TGTGCCAGCAGCCAAGTTATGACCGGGGAGCTGTTTTTT.

The CDR3 nucleotides read TGTGCCACCAGTGATTGGGGGGACAGGAGCACAGATACGCAGTATTTT. Translating gives CATSDWGDRSTDTQYF. The rearrangement joins TRBV24-1 to TRBJ2-3; 8 bases fit TRBD1. Germline V gene lookup returns CDR1 KGHDR and CDR2 SFDVKD. The CDR3 loop spans 16 amino acids. The V and J ends lost 2 bases and 0 bases, in that order; junction bases with no gene match: 3.

The gene calls are TRBV5-1 and TRBJ2-3, with D possibly TRBD2 on 6 matching bases. From germline, CDR1 is SGHRS and CDR2 YFSETQ. The CDR3 totals 15 residues. V was pared by 0 bases and J by 4 bases, with 12 bases between. CDR3 protein: CASSLGSRDSDTQYF. The DNA of the CDR3 is TGCGCCAGCAGCTTGGGAAGCAGGGACTCAGATACGCAGTATTTT.

The V gene is TRBV29-1, the J gene TRBJ2-2; possibly TRBD2 for D (6 bases). Germline CDR1 is SQVTM and CDR2 is ANQGSEA. The V end was cut by 4 bases, the J end by 0 bases, with 9 bases between. The CDR3 runs to 14 residues. The CDR3 region is CSVVWGANTGELFF. The CDR3, as DNA: TGCAGCGTTGTTTGGGGGGCGAACACCGGGGAGCTGTTTTTT.

In this sample, this clonotype turned up a few times. This sequence joins TRBV27 and TRBJ2-7; 9 bases match TRBD1. J was trimmed by 3 bases and V by 3 bases; bases with no gene match: 6. The CDR3 is made up of 15 amino acids. Germline CDR1 MNHEY, CDR2 SMNVEV (reference sequence). CDR3 sequence (DNA): TGTGCCAGCAGTTTGGGGGGACAGGGCCTCTACGAGCAGTACTTC. This sequence encodes CASSLGGQGLYEQYF.

This clonotype was picked up a small number of times. This chain uses TRBV9 with TRBJ2-5, with 12 bases identical to TRBD2. This CDR3 contains 14 residues. The germline V gene has CDR1 SGDLS and CDR2 YYNGEE. With V trimmed by 4 bases and J by 4 bases, 2 bases remained unmatched. The DNA of the CDR3 is TGTGCCAGCAGCCAGACTAGCGGGGGAGAGACCCAGTACTTC. This encodes CASSQTSGGETQYF.

The V and J genes are TRBV29-1 and TRBJ2-1; D not resolved. CDR1 and CDR2 (germline): SQVTM, ANQGSEA. V lost 2 bases and J 7 bases, leaving 9 bases between the germline ends. This CDR3 is 12 amino acids long. CDR3 residues: CSVEHRWNEQFF. In DNA form, the CDR3 reads TGCAGCGTTGAACACAGATGGAATGAGCAGTTCTTC.

This chain joins TRBV4-1 and TRBJ2-5; the match to TRBD2 covers 12 bases. Germline V gives CDR1 MGHRA, CDR2 YSYEKL. The trim removed 2 bases at V and 3 bases at J, leaving 4 bases unmatched. The CDR3 runs 16 residues. CDR3 region: CASSQQPSGGEETQYF. The CDR3 DNA is TGCGCCAGCAGCCAACAGCCTAGCGGGGGGGAAGAGACCCAGTACTTC.

The chain combines TRBV12-3 or TRBV12-4 with TRBJ1-5; maybe TRBD1 (5 bases). CDR3 length: 16 amino acids. With 5 bases removed from V and 0 bases from J, the gap between germline ends came to 14 bases. As DNA, the CDR3 is TGTGCCAGCAGTCCTGGGGGGGGATATAGCAATCAGCCCCAGCATTTT. This translates into CASSPGGGYSNQPQHF.

The rearrangement links TRBV5-1 to TRBJ2-3; TRBD2 matches 14 bases. The V and J ends lost 5 bases and 2 bases, in that order; junction bases with no gene match: 10. This CDR3 has 18 amino acids. Germline CDR1 SGHRS, CDR2 YFSETQ. The CDR3 region has the DNA TGCGCCAGCAGAAGACTAGCGGGGGGGCCGATCAACACAGATACGCAGTATTTT. This translates into CASRRLAGGPINTDTQYF.

The chain is built from TRBV29-1 and TRBJ2-7; D is perhaps TRBD1 or TRBD2 (5 bases each). In germline, CDR1 is SQVTM, CDR2 ANQGSEA. This CDR3 has 13 amino acids. V dropped 6 bases and J dropped 2 bases, with 14 bases sitting between them. Here the CDR3 DNA reads TGCAGCGTAGCCCGGGGCTCCCCCTACGAGCAGTACTTC. This gives the protein CSVARGSPYEQYF.

This clonotype was seen a single time. The chain uses TRBV12-3 or TRBV12-4 and TRBJ1-1; 7 bases line up with TRBD1. The length of the CDR3 is 16 residues. Losses at the gene ends were 4 bases for V and 0 bases for J; bases not matched to a gene: 8. For the CDR3, the DNA is TGTGCCAGCAGTTCTACAGGGGAAAGGTTGAACACTGAAGCTTTCTTT. It translates to CASSSTGERLNTEAFF.

CDR3 coding DNA: TGTGCCAGCTCAATGCAGGGCCGGGAGACCCAGTACTTC. Amino acid sequence: CASSMQGRETQYF. The gene calls are TRBV18 and TRBJ2-5; D may be TRBD1 (5 bases). The CDR3 is 13 residues long. Between the trimmed V and J ends, which lost 5 bases and 5 bases, there was a span of 12 bases. Germline CDR1 is KGHSH and CDR2 is LQKENI.

The rearrangement links TRBV4-1 to TRBJ1-3; D call uncertain. Germline lookup yields CDR1 MGHRA and CDR2 YSYEKL. The CDR3 runs to 14 residues. V was trimmed by 0 bases and J by 8 bases, leaving 11 bases between them. The CDR3 here is CASSQDPGRDTIYF. CDR3 bases: TGCGCCAGCAGCCAAGATCCCGGAAGGGACACCATATATTTT.